Each of the 10 T cell receptor beta chains below was sequenced from the same sample in a study of blood T cell repertoires in COVID-19. The method was immunoSEQ multiplex PCR; TCRdb's version includes in-frame clones alone and lacks a portion of them. Of over 120,000 clones detected, roughly 77% appear once; the ten largest clones hold approximately 5.2%. The specimen was peripheral blood. All receptors come from a woman in her seventies with COVID-19, enrolled during active disease.

The rearrangement links TRBV28 to TRBJ2-1, with D tentatively TRBD2 (7 bases). V was cut by 8 bases and J by 2 bases, with 16 bases left in between. Germline V gives CDR1 MDHEN, CDR2 SYDVKM. The CDR3 totals 15 residues. The CDR3, as DNA: TGTGCCAGCCTAGTCCAGGGGACTACCTACAATGAGCAGTTCTTC. This translates into CASLVQGTTYNEQFF.

In this sample, this clone turned up once. The genes are TRBV5-8 and TRBJ2-4; 8 bases are shared with TRBD1. The CDR3 totals 14 residues. Per the germline V gene, CDR1 is SGHTS and CDR2 is YDEGEE. With 4 bases clipped from V and 6 bases from J, the junction kept 6 bases outside the gene matches. The CDR3 DNA reads TGTGCCAGCAGCCCTACAGGGGGAGGAAACATTCAGTACTTC. It specifies CASSPTGGGNIQYF.

This chain joins TRBV6-2 or TRBV6-3 and TRBJ1-6; TRBD1 matches 8 bases. CDR1 MNHEY and CDR2 SVGEGT come from the germline V gene. CDR3 size: 16 residues. The V and J ends lost 0 bases and 10 bases, in that order; junction bases with no gene match: 8. The CDR3 protein is CASSYSAGTGSSPLHF. CDR3 coding DNA: TGTGCCAGCAGTTACTCTGCCGGGACAGGATCATCACCCCTCCACTTT.

V usage is TRBV4-3 and J usage is TRBJ2-4, with 9 bases lining up with TRBD1. Germline loops: CDR1 LGHNA, CDR2 YSLEER. The CDR3 consists of 17 residues. V was clipped by 0 bases and J by 6 bases; unmatched bases: 9. Written as DNA, the CDR3 is TGCGCCAGCAGCCAAGAACAGGGGGCGGAGGTCGGAAACATTCAGTACTTC. Amino acid sequence: CASSQEQGAEVGNIQYF.

The chain employs TRBV2 and TRBJ2-1, with TRBD2 matching 14 bases. Per the germline V gene, CDR1 is SNHLY and CDR2 is FYNNEI. V trimming: 5 bases; J trimming: 6 bases; junction bases outside the gene matches: 12. The CDR3 covers 18 residues. The CDR3 bases are TGTGCCAGCAGTTCTTATGGACTAGCGGGGGGCCTGGGCAATGAGCAGTTCTTC. Translating gives CASSSYGLAGGLGNEQFF. The entire variable domain, with the rest obtained from reference TRBV2 and TRBJ2-1, is as follows: EPEVTQTPSHQVTQMGQEVILRCVPISNHLYFYWYRQILGQKVEFLVSFYNNEISEKSEIFDDQFSVERPDGSNFTLKIRSTKLEDSAMYFCASSSYGLAGGLGNEQFFGPGTRLTVL.

The V call is TRBV7-9, the J call TRBJ1-2; no clear D gene. This CDR3 comprises 13 residues. Germline loops: CDR1 SEHNR, CDR2 FQNEAQ (reference sequence). V lost 5 bases and J 7 bases, leaving 14 bases between the germline ends. The CDR3 is CASSPGGVRGYTF. Here the CDR3 DNA reads TGTGCCAGCAGCCCCGGTGGAGTGCGTGGCTACACCTTC.

The chain recombines TRBV4-1 with TRBJ2-5; TRBD2 matches at 11 bases. J gave up 2 bases and V 4 bases, and 6 bases lay outside the gene matches. Germline CDR1 is MGHRA and CDR2 is YSYEKL. The CDR3 length is 16 residues. CDR3 residues: CASSRLAGGTQETQYF. Written as DNA, the CDR3 is TGCGCCAGCAGCCGGCTAGCGGGGGGAACACAAGAGACCCAGTACTTC.

A word on this clone: The junction shows a germline mismatch at one end, possibly a read error. This rearrangement joins TRBV19 to TRBJ1-1; 7 bases fit TRBD1. CDR1 and CDR2 from the germline V gene are LNHDA and SQIVND (reference sequence). The CDR3 is 14 amino acids. The CDR3 DNA reads as TGTGCCAGTAGTATTCCAGGGGGTACCAGCGGGTTGGGCTTT. It codes for CASSIPGGTSGLGF.

The chain carries TRBV6-5 and TRBJ1-1, with D perhaps TRBD1 (5 bases). The CDR3 totals 14 residues. Trimming cost V 6 bases and J 1 base, with 12 bases left between them. The V gene's germline CDR1 is MNHEY and CDR2 SVGAGI. CDR3 coding DNA: TGTGCCAGCAGGCGGGACGGACAGAACACTGAAGCTTTCTTT. It yields the protein CASRRDGQNTEAFF.

The chain employs TRBV2 and TRBJ1-6; D is possibly TRBD1 (5 bases). CDR1 and CDR2 from the germline V gene are SNHLY and FYNNEI. V shed 0 bases and J shed 7 bases, with 13 bases lying between them. CDR3 length: 16 residues. The CDR3 loop reads CASSEALVGGNSPLHF. Written as DNA, the CDR3 is TGTGCCAGCAGTGAAGCGCTTGTGGGGGGAAATTCACCCCTCCACTTT.